What follows describes a single T cell receptor (beta chain). This clone came up a few times. Its target antigen remains unknown. Base qualities are missing; no much larger clone stands one base away. Other DNA sequences in the same sample also yield this CDR3. This sample is part of a study of shared clonotypes between healthy human individuals (dated by TCRdb to the early 2020s). Broadly, across the study: A couple of women and a few men aged 18 to 49 years were included in the cohort. For each donor, CD4 naive and CD4 memory were each run on three plates, CD8 naive on two plates, and CD8 memory on one plate. Blood TCR repertoires of about five healthy adults were deeply sequenced to estimate repertoire size and the extent of clonotype sharing between individuals. Libraries were prepared and TCR repertoires were sequenced by different laboratories using diverse techniques, in order to increase sequencing depth and limit assay-specific biases. Between about 0.9 and 10 billion PBMCs per donor were obtained by leukapheresis.

Using the deep immunoSEQ assay, TCR CDR3 regions were amplified from genomic DNA by multiplex PCR. For each cell subset, the extracted genomic DNA was distributed evenly across all wells of several immunoSEQ 96-well plates, and each plate served as one replicate. For sorted subsets, about 200 ng genomic DNA, equal to tens of thousands of T cell genomes, was loaded into each replicate PCR. The purified libraries were quantified using a Qubit 3.0 fluorometer, sized with a Bioanalyzer 2100, and then quantified again using the KAPA Library Quantification kit. Each immunoSEQ 96-well plate was sequenced on its own single-read 150-cycle Illumina NextSeq 550 flow cell. The paper's processing steps were these. Because the immunoSEQ output included only junctional sequences and no quality scores, the filtering could not be the same as the filtering used for full-length reads. Sequences were annotated with PyIR, a Python wrapper for IgBLAST v1.9, using IMGT germline references to assign V/J genes and CDR3. Reads with weak V/J assignments (E-value above 1e-6), missing CDR3, stop codons, out-of-frame junctions, or ambiguous translated residues were removed. V3J clonotypes were defined by identical inferred V gene, J gene, and CDR3 amino acid sequence. To compute the percentage overlap between repertoires, the number of shared unique clonotypes was divided by the size of the smaller repertoire. Repertoire richness was assessed with RTK rarefaction, the Chao1 estimator, and Recon v2.1 estimates of unobserved clonotypes. OLGA was used to compute generation probabilities for all TCRbeta clonotypes that the gDNA method yielded from a handful of donors. What TCRdb holds here is the immuneACCESS table cut down to in-frame rearrangements. Part of the clones is not present; checked against another copy, under half of the missing clones reflect an unresolved V gene, and the others are unexplained. V, J and clone size are taken as reported in that table, and D and trimming were inferred from the DNA itself. This sample has over 800,000 clones in its table, and around 92% of those were observed once. 20% to 30% of the sample comes from the top ten.

CDR1 is given as MNHEY and CDR2 as SMNVEV, both from the germline V gene (reference sequence). V is pruned by 2 bases and J by 4 bases, leaving 5 bases of the junction without a gene match. There are 14 amino acids in the CDR3, from cysteine to phenylalanine inclusive. Only the CDR3 region is kept as DNA, spanning 42 bases read in frame from base 1. Overall results and qualifications from the work: Even with the large sequencing depth, rarefaction of the sorted-subset datasets indicated that sequencing was incomplete. Because the study included a small number of donors, the genetic and exposure-history diversity represented was limited. Clonotypes shared by all four sorted-subset donors showed higher generation probabilities than non-shared clonotypes. Sampling was restricted to blood, and TCR repertoires in tissues likely differ from the TCR repertoires found in blood. Naive subsets generally had larger estimated clonotype richness than memory subsets. When a handful of donors were compared, the shared fraction of clonotypes was about 5% for naive CD4, 3.5% to 4% for naive CD8, roughly 2.3% for memory CD4, and less than 0.45% for memory CD8. Pairwise subsampling led to the expectation that sequencing depth would affect the degree of clonotype sharing among donors.

For the CD8 naive samples, CD45RO-negative cells were positively selected for CCR7, yielding a CD45RA+CCR7+ population from which TemRA cells were excluded. The donors were healthy, HIV-negative adults with no recently reported acute infections or vaccinations. All donors were Caucasian adults living in Nashville, Tennessee, USA. Blood was collected by leukapheresis, and PBMCs were isolated by Ficoll-Histopaque density gradient centrifugation and then cryopreserved in liquid nitrogen vapor phase. Purity and quantity of every magnetically sorted T cell population were checked by analytical flow cytometry. From each sorted fraction, genomic DNA was isolated and quantified by UV absorbance on a Nanodrop 2000c.

The chain was built from TRBV27 and TRBJ2-7; 7 central nucleotides agree with TRBD2. Sequencing input: naive CD8+ T cells sorted from blood. The cell subset or site tag for this specimen amounts to: CD45RA+CCR7+. The clonotype originates from a man aged 30 to 39 in good health. At the DNA level, the sequence is TGTGCCAGCAGTTTAGGGCGGGAGAGGTACGAGCAGTACTTC. Translation gives CASSLGRERYEQYF.